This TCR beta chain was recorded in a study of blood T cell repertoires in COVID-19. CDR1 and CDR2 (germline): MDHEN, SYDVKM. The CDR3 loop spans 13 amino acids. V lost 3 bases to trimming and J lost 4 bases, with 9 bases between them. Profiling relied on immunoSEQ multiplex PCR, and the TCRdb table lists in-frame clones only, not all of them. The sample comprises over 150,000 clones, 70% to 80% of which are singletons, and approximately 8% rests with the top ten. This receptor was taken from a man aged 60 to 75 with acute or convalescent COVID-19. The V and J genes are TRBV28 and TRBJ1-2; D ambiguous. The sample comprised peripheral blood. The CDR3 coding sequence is TGTGCCAGCAGTTTCGTTAGTCTCTATGGCTACACCTTC. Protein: CASSFVSLYGYTF.